This passage covers 15 T cell receptor beta chains from one sample sequenced in a study of T cells in Graves' hyperthyroidism and ophthalmopathy. Amplification yielded TCR beta CDR3 regions, with RNA transcripts as the source. When the TCR CDR3 underwent first-round RT-PCR, the HTBI primer set was used. TCRdb reprocessed the multiplex PCR reads with MiXCR, giving one entry per CDR3 protein. The data show approximately 690,000 distinct CDR3 sequences, with roughly 20% seen just once and 30% to 40% held by the top ten. Sequencing was performed on blood. These receptors came from a man aged 25-45 years with Graves' ophthalmopathy.

This clonotype was detected only a few times. CDR3 DNA: TGTGCCAGCAGCGGAGCAGGGAGCGGTAGGTACAATGAGCAGTTCTTC. Translated, it gives CASSGAGSGRYNEQFF. V gene TRBV5-5 combines with J gene TRBJ2-1; the D gene could be TRBD1 or TRBD2 (5 bases each). Germline-derived CDR1 and CDR2 are SGHKS and YYEKEE (reference sequence). V was trimmed by 4 bases and J by 4 bases, leaving 18 bases between them. The length of the CDR3 is 16 residues. The variable domain in full, with the rest retrieved from reference TRBV5-5 and TRBJ2-1, is DAGVTQSPTHLIKTRGQQVTLRCSPISGHKSVSWYQQVLGQGPQFIFQYYEKEERGRGNFPDRFSARQFPNYSSELNVNALLLGDSALYLCASSGAGSGRYNEQFFGPGTRLTVL.

Concerning this clonotype: A much larger clone lies one base from this, so it may be a read error. The CDR3 coding sequence is TGTGTCAGCTCCCGGGACTCCCGCTACGAGCAGTACTTC. Protein: CVSSRDSRYEQYF. The rearrangement joins TRBV18 to TRBJ2-7; weak D call: TRBD2 (6 bases). Germline V CDR1 and CDR2: KGHSH, LQKENI. This CDR3 comprises 13 residues.

In its sample, this clonotype was seen many times. This chain uses TRBV12-3 or TRBV12-4 with TRBJ2-7; 9 bases match TRBD1. The trim removed 3 bases at V and 2 bases at J, leaving 5 bases unmatched. The CDR3 length is 15 residues. CDR3: CASSFTGTGTYEQYF. The CDR3 DNA follows: TGTGCCAGCAGTTTTACCGGGACAGGGACCTACGAGCAGTACTTC.

The chain links TRBV30 to TRBJ2-2; D call uncertain. The CDR3 consists of 13 residues. Germline V CDR1 and CDR2: GTSNPN, SVGIG (reference sequence). The ends were cut back, 3 bases at V and 0 bases at J, with 5 bases in the middle. The CDR3 region is CAWRTANTGELFF. The CDR3 DNA sequence: TGTGCCTGGAGGACGGCGAACACCGGGGAGCTGTTTTTT.

CDR3 protein: CASSYSVRSHSGANVLTF. CDR3 nucleotide sequence: TGTGCCAGCAGTTACTCGGTCAGAAGCCACTCTGGGGCCAACGTCCTGACTTTC. The chain recombines TRBV6-2 or TRBV6-3 with TRBJ2-6, with unresolved D. The germline V and J ends were trimmed by 0 bases and 0 bases, with 12 bases remaining between them. The CDR3 has 18 amino acids. Germline V gene sequence: CDR1 MNHEY, CDR2 SVGEGT.

The V call is TRBV20-1, the J call TRBJ2-7; D may be TRBD1 (6 bases). Trimming left V 2 bases short and J 6 bases short, with 17 bases between. Germline lookup yields CDR1 DFQATT and CDR2 SNEGSKA (reference sequence). This CDR3 is built from 14 residues. This CDR3 is CSARRPEGVLEQYF. For the CDR3, the DNA is TGCAGTGCTAGAAGGCCTGAGGGGGTCCTCGAGCAGTACTTC.

This clonotype showed up just a few times. The V gene is TRBV9, the J gene TRBJ2-3; 10 bases are shared with TRBD2. Losses at the gene ends were 0 bases for V and 3 bases for J; bases not matched to a gene: 4. The germline V gene has CDR1 SGDLS and CDR2 YYNGEE. CDR3 size: 16 residues. CDR3 sequence (DNA): TGTGCCAGCAGCGTAGCTACTAGCGGGATGACAGATACGCAGTATTTT. Its translation is CASSVATSGMTDTQYF. The variable domain in full, completed from reference TRBV9 and TRBJ2-3, reads DSGVTQTPKHLITATGQRVTLRCSPRSGDLSVYWYQQSLDQGLQFLIQYYNGEERAKGNILERFSAQQFPDLHSELNLSSLELGDSALYFCASSVATSGMTDTQYFGPGTRLTVL.

This rearrangement joins TRBV20-1 to TRBJ2-5; D unresolved. Germline V lookup: CDR1 DFQATT, CDR2 SNEGSKA (reference sequence). The CDR3 consists of 11 residues. Trimming took 3 bases from V and 9 from J, leaving 11 bases between them. CDR3 amino acids: CSASPKAAQYF. The CDR3 nucleotides read TGCAGTGCTAGCCCCAAGGCCGCCCAGTACTTC.

There are a few counts of this clonotype. The chain carries TRBV3-1 and TRBJ2-7; tentatively, D is TRBD2 (6 bases). CDR1 LGHDT and CDR2 YNNKEL come from the germline V gene (reference sequence). The CDR3 sequence is 15 residues long. V lost 1 base, J lost 7 bases, and 17 bases lay in between. The CDR3 loop is CASSQAGQDGGEQYF. CDR3 nucleotide sequence: TGTGCCAGCAGCCAAGCGGGCCAGGACGGGGGAGAGCAGTACTTC.

The table lists this clonotype with a count of one. The genes are TRBV7-8 and TRBJ1-2; D gene unclear. The germline V gene has CDR1 SGHVS and CDR2 FQNEAQ. Trimming pared 3 bases from V and 4 bases from J, leaving 12 bases between. The CDR3 length is 14 residues. CDR3 residues: CASSLGRRFYGYTF. The DNA for the CDR3 is TGTGCCAGCAGCTTGGGCCGCCGGTTCTATGGCTACACCTTC.

This clonotype was detected only a few times. The V and J genes are TRBV12-3 or TRBV12-4 and TRBJ1-3, with a tentative D call TRBD1 (5 bases). The CDR3 loop spans 15 amino acids. V gave up 6 bases and J gave up 2 bases, with 14 bases separating them. The CDR3 is CASRSGGVTGNTIYF. DNA of the CDR3: TGTGCCAGCAGATCTGGGGGGGTAACTGGAAACACCATATATTTT.

The rearrangement links TRBV14 to TRBJ2-1; D is ambiguous. Germline V CDR1 and CDR2: SGHDN, FVKESK. V was cut by 4 bases and J by 4 bases, with 14 bases left in between. CDR3 length: 15 amino acids. In nucleotides, the CDR3 is TGTGCCAGCAGCCCTGCTTTCTCACAATACAATGAGCAGTTCTTC. Translated, it gives CASSPAFSQYNEQFF.

This clonotype was found many times. The V gene is TRBV20-1, the J gene TRBJ2-2, with D possibly TRBD2 on 6 matching bases. The CDR3 totals 12 residues. In germline, CDR1 is DFQATT, CDR2 SNEGSKA (reference sequence). V was cut by 8 bases and J by 4 bases, with 11 bases left in between. The DNA for the CDR3 is TGCAGTCACAGACTAGTCACCGGGGAGCTGTTTTTT. Translation: CSHRLVTGELFF.

This clonotype was observed a few times. V is TRBV20-1 and J is TRBJ1-2; TRBD1 agrees at 7 bases. The CDR3 consists of 15 residues. V dropped 0 bases and J dropped 8; count of bases not matched to a gene: 12. Germline V gene sequence: CDR1 DFQATT, CDR2 SNEGSKA (reference sequence). CDR3 residues: CSARERDRDHGGYTF. As DNA, the CDR3 is TGCAGTGCTAGAGAACGTGACAGGGACCACGGAGGCTACACCTTC.

This clonotype has only a few counts. V gene TRBV3-1 combines with J gene TRBJ1-5, with 7 bases that match TRBD1. Germline-derived CDR1 and CDR2 are LGHDT and YNNKEL (reference sequence). Trimming at V came to 7 bases and at J to 4 bases, leaving 7 bases not matched to a gene. The CDR3 has 14 residues. The CDR3 spells CASTPGTENQPQHF. As DNA, the CDR3 is TGTGCCAGCACCCCCGGGACAGAAAATCAGCCCCAGCATTTT.